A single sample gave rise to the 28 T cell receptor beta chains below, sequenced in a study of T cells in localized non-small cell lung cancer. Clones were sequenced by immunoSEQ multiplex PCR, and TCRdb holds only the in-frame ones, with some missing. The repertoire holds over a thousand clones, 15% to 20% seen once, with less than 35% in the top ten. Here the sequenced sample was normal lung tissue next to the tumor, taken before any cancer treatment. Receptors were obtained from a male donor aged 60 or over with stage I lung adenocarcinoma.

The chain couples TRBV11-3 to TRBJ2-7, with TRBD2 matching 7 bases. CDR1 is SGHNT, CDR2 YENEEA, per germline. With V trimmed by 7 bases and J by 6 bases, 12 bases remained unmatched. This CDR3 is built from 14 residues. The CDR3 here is CASTSTGRESEQYF. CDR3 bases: TGTGCCAGCACCTCGACGGGGAGGGAGAGCGAGCAGTACTTC.

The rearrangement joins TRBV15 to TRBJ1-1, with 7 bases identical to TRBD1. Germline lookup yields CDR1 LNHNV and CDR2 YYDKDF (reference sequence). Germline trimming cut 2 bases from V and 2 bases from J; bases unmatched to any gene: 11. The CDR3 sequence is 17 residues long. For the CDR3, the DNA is TGTGCCACCAGCAGACCCTTGACAGGGAGCTATAACACTGAAGCTTTCTTT. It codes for CATSRPLTGSYNTEAFF.

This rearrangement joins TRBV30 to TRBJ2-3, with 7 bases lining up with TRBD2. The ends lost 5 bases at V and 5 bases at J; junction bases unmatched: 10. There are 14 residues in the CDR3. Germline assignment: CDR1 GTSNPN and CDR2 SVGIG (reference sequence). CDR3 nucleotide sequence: TGTGCCTGGGCCACCACCTTAGCGGGAGATACGCAGTATTTT. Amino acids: CAWATTLAGDTQYF. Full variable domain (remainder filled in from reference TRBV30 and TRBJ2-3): SQTIHQWPATLVQPVGSPLSLECTVEGTSNPNLYWYRQAAGRGLQLLFYSVGIGQISSEVPQNLSASRPQDRQFILSSKKLLLSDSGFYLCAWATTLAGDTQYFGPGTRLTVL.

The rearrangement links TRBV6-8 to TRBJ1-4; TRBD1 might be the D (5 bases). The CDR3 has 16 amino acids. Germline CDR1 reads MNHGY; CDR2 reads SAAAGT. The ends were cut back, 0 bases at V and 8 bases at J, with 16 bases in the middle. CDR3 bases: TGTGCCAGCAGTTACTCGAACGGGGGAGGCAAAGAAAAACTGTTTTTT. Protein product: CASSYSNGGGKEKLFF.

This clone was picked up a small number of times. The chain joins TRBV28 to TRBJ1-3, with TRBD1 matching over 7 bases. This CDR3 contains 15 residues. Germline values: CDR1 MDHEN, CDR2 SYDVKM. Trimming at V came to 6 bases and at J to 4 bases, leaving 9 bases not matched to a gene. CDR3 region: CASSRAGTAGNTIYF. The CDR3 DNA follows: TGTGCCAGCAGCAGAGCCGGGACAGCGGGAAACACCATATATTTT. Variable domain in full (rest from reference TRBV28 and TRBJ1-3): DVKVTQSSRYLVKRTGEKVFLECVQDMDHENMFWYRQDPGLGLRLIYFSYDVKMKEKGDIPEGYSVSREKKERFSLILESASTNQTSMYLCASSRAGTAGNTIYFGEGSWLTVV.

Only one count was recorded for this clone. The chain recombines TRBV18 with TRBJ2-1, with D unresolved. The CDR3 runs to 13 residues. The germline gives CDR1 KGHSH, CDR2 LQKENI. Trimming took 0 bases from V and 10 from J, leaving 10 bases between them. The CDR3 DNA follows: TGTGCCAGCTCACCACCGATCTGGGGAGAGCAGTTCTTC. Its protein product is CASSPPIWGEQFF.

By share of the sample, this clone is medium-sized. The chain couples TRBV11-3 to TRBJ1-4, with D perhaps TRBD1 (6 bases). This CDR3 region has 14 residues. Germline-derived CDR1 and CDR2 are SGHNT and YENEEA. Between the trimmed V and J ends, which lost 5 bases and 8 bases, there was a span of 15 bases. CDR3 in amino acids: CASSVPGAGEKLFF. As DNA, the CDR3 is TGTGCCAGCAGCGTTCCGGGGGCTGGGGAAAAACTGTTTTTT.

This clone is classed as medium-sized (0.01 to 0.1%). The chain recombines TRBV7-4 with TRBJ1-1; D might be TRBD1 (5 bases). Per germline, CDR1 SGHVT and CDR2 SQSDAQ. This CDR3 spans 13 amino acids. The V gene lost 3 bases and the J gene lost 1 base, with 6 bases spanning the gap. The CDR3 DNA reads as TGTGCCAGCAGCTTTCAGGGGAACACTGAAGCTTTCTTT. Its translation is CASSFQGNTEAFF.

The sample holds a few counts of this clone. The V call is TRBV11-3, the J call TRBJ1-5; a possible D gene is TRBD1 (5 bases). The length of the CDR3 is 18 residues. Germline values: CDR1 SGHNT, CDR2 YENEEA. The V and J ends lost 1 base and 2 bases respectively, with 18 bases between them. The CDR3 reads CASSLVGGGRGGNQPQHF. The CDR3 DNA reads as TGTGCCAGCAGCTTAGTGGGGGGTGGGAGAGGAGGCAATCAGCCCCAGCATTTT.

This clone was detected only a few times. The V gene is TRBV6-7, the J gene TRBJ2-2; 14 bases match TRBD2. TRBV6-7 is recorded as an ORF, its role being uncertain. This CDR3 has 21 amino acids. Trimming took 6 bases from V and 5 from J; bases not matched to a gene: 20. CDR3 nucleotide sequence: TGTGCCAGCAGAGGCCGTTGGTGGACAGGGAGGACTAGCGGGGGGACCGGGGAGCTGTTTTTT. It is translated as CASRGRWWTGRTSGGTGELFF.

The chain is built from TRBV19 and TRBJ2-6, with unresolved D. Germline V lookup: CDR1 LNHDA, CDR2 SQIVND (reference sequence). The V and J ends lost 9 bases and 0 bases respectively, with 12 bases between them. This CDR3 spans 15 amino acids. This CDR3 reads CASSSLLSGANVLTF. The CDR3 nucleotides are TGTGCCAGCTCATCCCTGCTCTCTGGGGCCAACGTCCTGACTTTC.

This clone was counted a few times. CDR3 DNA sequence: TGTGCCAGCAGTGAGTCGGCAAATTCACCCCTCCACTTT. Protein: CASSESANSPLHF. This chain links TRBV6-8 with TRBJ1-6; D gene uncertain. This CDR3 has 13 residues. V was clipped by 5 bases and J by 7 bases, with 9 bases between them. CDR1 and CDR2 (germline): MNHGY, SAAAGT.

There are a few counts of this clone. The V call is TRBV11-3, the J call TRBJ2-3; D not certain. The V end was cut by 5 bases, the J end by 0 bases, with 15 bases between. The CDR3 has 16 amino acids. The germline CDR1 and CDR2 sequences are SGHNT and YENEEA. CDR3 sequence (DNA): TGTGCCAGCAGCATTCGGACGCCATATAGCACAGATACGCAGTATTTT. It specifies CASSIRTPYSTDTQYF.

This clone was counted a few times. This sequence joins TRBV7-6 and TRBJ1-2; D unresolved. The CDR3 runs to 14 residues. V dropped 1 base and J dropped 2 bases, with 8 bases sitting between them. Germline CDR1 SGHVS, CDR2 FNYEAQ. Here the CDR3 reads CASSLDSLNYGYTF. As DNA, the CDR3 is TGTGCCAGCAGCTTAGACAGCTTAAACTATGGCTACACCTTC.

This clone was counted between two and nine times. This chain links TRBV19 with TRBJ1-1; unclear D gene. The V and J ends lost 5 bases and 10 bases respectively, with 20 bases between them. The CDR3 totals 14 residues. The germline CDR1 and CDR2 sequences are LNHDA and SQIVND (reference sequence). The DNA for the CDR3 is TGTGCCAGTAGTGCGTCCCGAGGCATGACTAGAGCTTTCTTT. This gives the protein CASSASRGMTRAFF.

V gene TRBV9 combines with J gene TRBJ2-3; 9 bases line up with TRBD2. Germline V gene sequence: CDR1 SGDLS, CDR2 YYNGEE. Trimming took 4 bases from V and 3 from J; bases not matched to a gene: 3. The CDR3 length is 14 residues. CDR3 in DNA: TGTGCCAGCAGCAGTAGCGGGGGTACAGATACGCAGTATTTT. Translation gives CASSSSGGTDTQYF.

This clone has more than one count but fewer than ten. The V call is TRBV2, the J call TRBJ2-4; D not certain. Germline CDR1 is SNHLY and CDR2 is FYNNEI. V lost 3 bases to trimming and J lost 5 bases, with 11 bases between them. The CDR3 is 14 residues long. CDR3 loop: CASSESSFQNIQYF. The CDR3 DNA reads TGTGCCAGCAGTGAGTCCAGTTTCCAAAACATTCAGTACTTC.

The CDR3 loop is CASSIQGAGEKLFF. Here the CDR3 DNA reads TGTGCCAGTAGTATTCAGGGGGCTGGTGAAAAACTGTTTTTT. J is TRBJ1-4 and V is TRBV19; 8 bases are shared with TRBD1. Germline V CDR1 and CDR2: LNHDA, SQIVND (reference sequence). J lost 7 bases, V lost 3 bases, and 4 bases had no gene match. The CDR3 runs 14 residues.

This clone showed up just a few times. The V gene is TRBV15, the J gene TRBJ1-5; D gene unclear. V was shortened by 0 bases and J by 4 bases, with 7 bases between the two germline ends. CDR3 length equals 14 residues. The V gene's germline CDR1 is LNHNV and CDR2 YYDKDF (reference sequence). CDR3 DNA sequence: TGTGCCACCAGCAGAGATTCGGGGAATCAGCCCCAGCATTTT. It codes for CATSRDSGNQPQHF.

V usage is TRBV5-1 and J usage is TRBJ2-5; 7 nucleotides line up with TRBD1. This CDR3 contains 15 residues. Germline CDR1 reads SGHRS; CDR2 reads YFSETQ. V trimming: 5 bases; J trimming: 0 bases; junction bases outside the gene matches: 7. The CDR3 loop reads CASSPGTVNQETQYF. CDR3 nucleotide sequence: TGCGCCAGCAGTCCCGGGACAGTCAACCAAGAGACCCAGTACTTC.

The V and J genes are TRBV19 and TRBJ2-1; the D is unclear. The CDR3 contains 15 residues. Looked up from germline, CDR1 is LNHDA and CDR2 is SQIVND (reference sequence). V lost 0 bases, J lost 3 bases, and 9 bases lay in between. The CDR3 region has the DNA TGTGCCAGTAGTATAGAGGGCACCTTCTACAATGAGCAGTTCTTC. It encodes CASSIEGTFYNEQFF.

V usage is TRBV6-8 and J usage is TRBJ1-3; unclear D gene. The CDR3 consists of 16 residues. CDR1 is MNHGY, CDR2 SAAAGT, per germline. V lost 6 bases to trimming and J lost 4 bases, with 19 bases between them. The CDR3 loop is CASSPTPRLGGNTIYF. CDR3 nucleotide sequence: TGTGCCAGCAGCCCCACCCCGCGGCTTGGAGGAAACACCATATATTTT.

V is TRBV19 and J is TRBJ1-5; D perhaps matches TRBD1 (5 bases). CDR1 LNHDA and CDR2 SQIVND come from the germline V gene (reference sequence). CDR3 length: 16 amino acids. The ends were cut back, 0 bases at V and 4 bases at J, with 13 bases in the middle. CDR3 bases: TGTGCCAGTAGTATAGAGGGGGGGATGAGTAATCAGCCCCAGCATTTT. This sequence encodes CASSIEGGMSNQPQHF.

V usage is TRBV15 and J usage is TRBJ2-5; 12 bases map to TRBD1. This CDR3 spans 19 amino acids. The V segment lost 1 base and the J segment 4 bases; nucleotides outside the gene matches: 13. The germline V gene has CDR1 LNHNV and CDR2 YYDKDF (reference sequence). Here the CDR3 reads CATSRVMTPGQGAGETQYF. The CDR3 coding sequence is TGTGCCACCAGCAGAGTAATGACCCCGGGACAGGGGGCGGGAGAGACCCAGTACTTC.

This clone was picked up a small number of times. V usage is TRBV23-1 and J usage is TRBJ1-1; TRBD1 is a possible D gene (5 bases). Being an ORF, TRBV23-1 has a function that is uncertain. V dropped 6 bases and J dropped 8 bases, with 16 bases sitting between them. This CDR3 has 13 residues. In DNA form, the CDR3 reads TGCGCCAGCAGCAGCTGGGGCGCGGGAGAAGCTTTCTTT. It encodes CASSSWGAGEAFF.

CDR3 in amino acids: CASSSYRLAGESYNEQFF. For the CDR3, the DNA is TGTGCCAGCAGCTCCTACAGACTAGCGGGGGAGTCCTACAATGAGCAGTTCTTC. V gene TRBV7-5 combines with J gene TRBJ2-1; the D call TRBD2 from the table was never checked on the DNA. TRBV7-5 is assigned pseudogene status. This CDR3 has 18 residues.

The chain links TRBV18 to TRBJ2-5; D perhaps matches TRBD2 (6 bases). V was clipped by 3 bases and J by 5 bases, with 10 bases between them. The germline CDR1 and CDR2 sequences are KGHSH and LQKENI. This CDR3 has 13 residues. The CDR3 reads CASSPEGQETQYF. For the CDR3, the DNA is TGTGCCAGCTCACCGGAGGGGCAGGAGACCCAGTACTTC.

CDR3 sequence reads: CASSRPDSVYTEAFF. Here the CDR3 DNA reads TGTGCCAGCAGCCGACCAGACAGTGTATACACTGAAGCTTTCTTT. This chain joins TRBV28 and TRBJ1-1, with D possibly TRBD1 on 5 matching bases. Per germline, CDR1 MDHEN and CDR2 SYDVKM. The V and J ends lost 6 bases and 3 bases respectively, with 17 bases between them. CDR3 length: 15 amino acids.